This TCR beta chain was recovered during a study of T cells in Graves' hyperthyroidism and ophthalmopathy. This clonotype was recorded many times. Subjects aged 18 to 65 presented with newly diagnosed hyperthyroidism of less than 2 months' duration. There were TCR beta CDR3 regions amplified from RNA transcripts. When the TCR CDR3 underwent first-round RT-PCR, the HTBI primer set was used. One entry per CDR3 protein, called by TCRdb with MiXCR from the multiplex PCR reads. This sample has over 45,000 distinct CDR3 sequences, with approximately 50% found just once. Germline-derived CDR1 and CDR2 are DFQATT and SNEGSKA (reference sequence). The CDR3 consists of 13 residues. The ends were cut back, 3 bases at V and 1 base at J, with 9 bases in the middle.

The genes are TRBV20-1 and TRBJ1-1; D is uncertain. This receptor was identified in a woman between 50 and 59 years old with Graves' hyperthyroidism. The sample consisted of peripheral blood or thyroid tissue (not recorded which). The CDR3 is CSASEGPNTEAFF. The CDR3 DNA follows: TGCAGTGCTAGCGAGGGCCCGAACACTGAAGCTTTCTTT.